This T cell receptor beta chain was observed in a study of blood T cells in healthy people across ages. Sample-barcoded 5' priming and a J-beta primer mix drove a second PCR of roughly 7 to 11 cycles. TCRdb ran MiXCR on the 5' RACE reads and lists one entry per CDR3 protein. The sample has 900,000 to 950,000 distinct CDR3 sequences, roughly 28% seen once. V lost 4 bases, J lost 4 bases, and 4 bases stayed unmatched. The CDR3 consists of 15 residues. Germline lookup yields CDR1 MDHEN and CDR2 SYDVKM. A few counts support this clonotype. The same specimen was also included in a second study, on T cells of mothers and their children. That paper states: Related mother-child pairs showed slightly higher but non-significant overlap than unrelated pairs.

V gene TRBV28 combines with J gene TRBJ2-3; TRBD2 matches at 11 bases. The specimen was blood. The TCR was taken from a woman aged 40 to 50 in good health. The CDR3 region is CASSSTSGAPDTQYF. CDR3 sequence (DNA): TGTGCCAGCAGTTCGACTAGCGGGGCCCCAGATACGCAGTATTTT.